This T cell receptor (beta chain) is from a study of T cells in Graves' hyperthyroidism and ophthalmopathy. The length of the CDR3 is 16 residues. The V and J ends lost 0 bases and 2 bases respectively, with 14 bases between them. Germline V gene sequence: CDR1 MNHEY, CDR2 SMNVEV (reference sequence). Template material for amplifying TCR beta CDR3 regions consisted of RNA transcripts. The TCR CDR3 was amplified in a first-round RT-PCR using the HTBI primer set. One entry per CDR3 protein results from TCRdb running MiXCR on the multiplex PCR reads. The data hold 450,000 to 650,000 distinct CDR3 sequences, with over 12% observed a single time. This clonotype was counted ten times or more.

The V and J genes are TRBV27 and TRBJ2-7; no clear D. The sample was blood. This TCR was sampled from a woman under 30 with Graves' ophthalmopathy. The CDR3 bases are TGTGCCAGCAGTTTATCCCTCCCGGGCTTGCCCTACGAGCAGTACTTC. Translated: CASSLSLPGLPYEQYF.